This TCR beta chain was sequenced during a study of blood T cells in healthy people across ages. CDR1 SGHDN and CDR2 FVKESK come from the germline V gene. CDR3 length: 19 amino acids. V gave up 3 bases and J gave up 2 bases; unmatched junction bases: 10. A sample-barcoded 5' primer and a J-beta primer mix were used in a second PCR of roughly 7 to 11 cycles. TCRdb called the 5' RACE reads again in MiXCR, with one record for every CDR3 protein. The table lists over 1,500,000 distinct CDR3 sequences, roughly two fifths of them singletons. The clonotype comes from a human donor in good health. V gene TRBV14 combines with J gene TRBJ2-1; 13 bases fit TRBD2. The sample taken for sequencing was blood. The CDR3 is CASSHLPGLAGPAYNEQFF. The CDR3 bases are TGTGCCAGCAGCCATTTGCCGGGACTAGCGGGACCCGCCTACAATGAGCAGTTCTTC.